Below, 12 T cell receptor beta chains from the same sample are listed, as sequenced in a study of cytomegalovirus exposure and HLA in healthy donors. A multiplex PCR was run with 60 Vbeta primers and 13 Jbeta primers. TCRdb keeps only in-frame clones here, not all; method: immunoSEQ multiplex PCR. The repertoire holds nearly 70,000 clones, with around 74% as singletons. The sample taken for sequencing was PBMCs. These receptors were collected from a woman aged 55-69 years in good health and CMV-seropositive.

The genes are TRBV11-2 and TRBJ1-2, with D perhaps matching TRBD1 (5 bases). This CDR3 is 14 amino acids long. CDR1 and CDR2 from the germline V gene are SGHAT and FQNNGV. V was trimmed by 3 bases and J by 8 bases, leaving 16 bases between them. CDR3 residues: CASSFRSREEGYTF. The CDR3 nucleotides are TGTGCCAGCAGCTTCCGGAGCAGGGAGGAGGGCTACACCTTC.

The rearrangement joins TRBV6-5 to TRBJ2-1, with 8 nucleotides matching TRBD2. Germline CDR1 and CDR2: MNHEY and SVGAGI. The CDR3 sequence is 15 residues long. The V gene end was trimmed by 2 bases and the J gene end by 6 bases; junction bases not matched to a gene: 6. This CDR3 is CASSYRGLGANEQFF. Here the CDR3 DNA reads TGTGCCAGCAGTTACCGGGGACTAGGGGCCAATGAGCAGTTCTTC.

The V gene is TRBV9, the J gene TRBJ1-1, with 7 bases matching TRBD1. This CDR3 comprises 14 residues. The junction had 6 bases not matched to a gene; V was cut back by 2 bases and J by 5 bases. Looked up from germline, CDR1 is SGDLS and CDR2 is YYNGEE. The CDR3 DNA reads TGTGCCAGCAGCGTGACACAGGGGTCGACTGAAGCTTTCTTT. Translation gives CASSVTQGSTEAFF.

This clone turned up a few times. The rearrangement links TRBV7-9 to TRBJ1-3; 11 nucleotides line up with TRBD1. The germline V gene has CDR1 SEHNR and CDR2 FQNEAQ (reference sequence). The V gene end was trimmed by 4 bases and the J gene end by 0 bases; junction bases not matched to a gene: 2. This CDR3 is built from 16 residues. The DNA for the CDR3 is TGTGCCAGCAGCTCCGGGACAGGGGGCTCTGGAAACACCATATATTTT. Protein: CASSSGTGGSGNTIYF.

V usage is TRBV10-3 and J usage is TRBJ1-5; a weak D match, TRBD1 (5 bases). Germline V CDR1 and CDR2: ENHRY, SYGVKD. The CDR3 has 15 amino acids. Trimming stripped 3 bases from V and 3 bases from J, with 12 bases between. CDR3 region: CAISEQVGPNQPQHF. CDR3 nucleotide sequence: TGTGCCATCAGTGAACAAGTGGGGCCCAATCAGCCCCAGCATTTT.

This clone occurred once. The rearrangement links TRBV30 to TRBJ1-5; D is undetermined. This CDR3 contains 15 residues. The ends were cut back, 2 bases at V and 2 bases at J, with 13 bases in the middle. Germline CDR1 and CDR2: GTSNPN and SVGIG (reference sequence). The CDR3 here is CAWSLSRVGNQPQHF. The DNA for the CDR3 is TGTGCCTGGAGTCTTAGTCGGGTCGGCAATCAGCCCCAGCATTTT.

The chain has TRBV10-3 and TRBJ1-2; no clear D. Trimming pared 0 bases from V and 7 bases from J, leaving 9 bases between. The CDR3 totals 13 residues. Germline lookup yields CDR1 ENHRY and CDR2 SYGVKD. The CDR3 DNA sequence: TGTGCCATCAGTGAGTCTGAGAAGTTTGGCTACACCTTC. Amino acid sequence: CAISESEKFGYTF.

This clone was found once. The gene calls are TRBV29-1 and TRBJ1-1; the D is unclear. The germline V gene has CDR1 SQVTM and CDR2 ANQGSEA. Trimming pared 3 bases from V and 1 base from J, leaving 6 bases between. The CDR3 covers 12 residues. CDR3 region: CSVEAANTEAFF. In DNA form, the CDR3 reads TGCAGCGTTGAGGCCGCGAACACTGAAGCTTTCTTT.

This chain uses TRBV2 with TRBJ2-3; D unclear. Per germline, CDR1 SNHLY and CDR2 FYNNEI. The CDR3 is made up of 14 amino acids. V dropped 0 bases and J dropped 0 bases, with 4 bases sitting between them. The CDR3 nucleotides read TGTGCCAGCAGTGAAGCGGCTAGCACAGATACGCAGTATTTT. Its protein is CASSEAASTDTQYF.

The chain joins TRBV6-6 to TRBJ1-5; 10 positions match TRBD1. In germline, CDR1 is MNHNY, CDR2 SVGAGI (reference sequence). The trim removed 4 bases at V and 7 bases at J, leaving 7 bases unmatched. The CDR3 sequence is 15 residues long. As DNA, the CDR3 is TGTGCCAGCAGTTCCGGGACAGGGGTTAACCAGCCCCAGCATTTT. This sequence encodes CASSSGTGVNQPQHF.

This chain connects TRBV10-3 to TRBJ1-5, with 7 bases fitting TRBD1. The V segment lost 10 bases and the J segment 1 base; nucleotides outside the gene matches: 7. The CDR3 consists of 14 residues. Germline CDR1 reads ENHRY; CDR2 reads SYGVKD. DNA of the CDR3: TGTGCCAGCCGACAGGGATTGAGCAATCAGCCCCAGCATTTT. Translated: CASRQGLSNQPQHF.

V usage is TRBV25-1 and J usage is TRBJ2-1, with D unresolved. The CDR3 is made up of 17 amino acids. CDR1 MGHDK and CDR2 SYGVNS come from the germline V gene. Trimming left V 3 bases short and J 1 base short, with 16 bases between. DNA for the CDR3: TGTGCCAGCAGTGATCCCTCTAGTACGGCGTCCTACAATGAGCAGTTCTTC. As protein: CASSDPSSTASYNEQFF.